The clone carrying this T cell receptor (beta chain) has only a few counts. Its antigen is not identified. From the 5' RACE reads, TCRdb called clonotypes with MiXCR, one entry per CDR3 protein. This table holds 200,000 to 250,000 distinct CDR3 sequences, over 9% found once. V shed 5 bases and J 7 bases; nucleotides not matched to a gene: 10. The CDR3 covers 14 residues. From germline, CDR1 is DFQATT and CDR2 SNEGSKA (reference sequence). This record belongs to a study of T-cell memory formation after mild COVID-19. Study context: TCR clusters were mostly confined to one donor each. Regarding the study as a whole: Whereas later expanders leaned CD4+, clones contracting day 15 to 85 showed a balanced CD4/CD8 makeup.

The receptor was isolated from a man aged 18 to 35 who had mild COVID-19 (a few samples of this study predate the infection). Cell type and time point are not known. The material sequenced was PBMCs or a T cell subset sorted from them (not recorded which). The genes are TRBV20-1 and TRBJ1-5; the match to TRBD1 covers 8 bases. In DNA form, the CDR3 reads TGCAGTGCTGGAACCGGGACAGGCGCCCAGCCCCAGCATTTT. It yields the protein CSAGTGTGAQPQHF.